Shown below are 17 T cell receptor beta chains from a single sample sequenced in a study of shared clonotypes between healthy human individuals (dated by TCRdb to between 2020 and 2021). CD8 naive samples were CD45RO-negative cells positively selected for CCR7, giving a CD45RA+CCR7+ population that excluded TemRA cells. The library was produced with the immunoSEQ multiplex PCR assay. TCRdb mirrors the immuneACCESS table, restricted to in-frame sequences. Some clones are absent from its copies; in checked studies, under half trace to an unresolved V gene, and the reason for the others is unknown. In this sample the table shows hundreds of thousands of clones, about 96% of which occur a single time. The top ten clones comprise about 0.12% of the sample. Sequencing used naive CD8+ T cells sorted from blood. The cell subset or site tag for this specimen amounts to: CD45RA+CCR7+. The receptor set was obtained from a woman aged 25 to 39 in good health.

This clone showed up just once. The chain links TRBV27 to TRBJ2-5; 7 nucleotides align to TRBD1. The closer fit of TRBJ2-7 to the DNA end suggests the J call may be wrong. Per germline, CDR1 MNHEY and CDR2 SMNVEV (reference sequence). The CDR3 contains 14 residues. In DNA form, the CDR3 reads TGTGCCAGCAGCTTACCGGGACAGACCTACGAGCAGTACTTC. Protein product: CASSLPGQTYEQYF.

The chain links TRBV13 to TRBJ1-4; 7 positions agree with TRBD1. The CDR3 sequence is 15 residues long. V lost 5 bases to trimming and J lost 0 bases; unmatched junction nucleotides: 3. Germline V lookup: CDR1 PRHDT, CDR2 FYEKMQ (reference sequence). CDR3 sequence reads: CASSPGGTTNEKLFF. CDR3 bases: TGTGCCAGCAGCCCAGGGGGGACAACTAATGAAAAACTGTTTTTT.

The V gene is TRBV5-4, the J gene TRBJ2-3; D is undetermined. The ends were cut back, 0 bases at V and 2 bases at J, with 4 bases in the middle. The germline CDR1 and CDR2 sequences are SGHNT and YYREEE (reference sequence). This CDR3 is 13 amino acids long. The CDR3 sequence is CASSLGITDTQYF. DNA of the CDR3: TGTGCCAGCAGCTTGGGAATCACAGATACGCAGTATTTT.

The count of this clone is one. The chain carries TRBV10-2 and TRBJ2-7; 8 bases line up with TRBD2. V lost 1 base and J lost 3; bases outside the gene matches: 2. The CDR3 loop spans 14 amino acids. The germline V gene encodes CDR1 WSHSY and CDR2 SAAADI. CDR3 residues: CASSELGLDYEQYF. The CDR3 region has the DNA TGCGCCAGCAGTGAGTTGGGACTAGACTACGAGCAGTACTTC.

The rearrangement links TRBV7-9 to TRBJ2-5, with TRBD2 matching over 11 bases. The V gene's germline CDR1 is SEHNR and CDR2 FQNEAQ (reference sequence). The CDR3 runs 18 residues. The ends lost 5 bases at V and 2 bases at J; junction bases unmatched: 13. As DNA, the CDR3 is TGTGCCAGCAGCAGGGGACTAGCGGATATAAAAACACAAGAGACCCAGTACTTC. Translation: CASSRGLADIKTQETQYF.

The chain employs TRBV6-5 and TRBJ2-7; 8 nucleotides align to TRBD1. The junction had 4 bases not matched to a gene; V was cut back by 2 bases and J by 4 bases. There are 14 residues in the CDR3. Germline V gene data show CDR1 as MNHEY and CDR2 as SVGAGI. CDR3 in DNA: TGTGCCAGCAGTTACGGGACAGGCACATACGAGCAGTACTTC. The encoded protein is CASSYGTGTYEQYF.

This sequence joins TRBV5-6 and TRBJ1-6; D ambiguous. V lost 1 base and J lost 8, with 13 bases in between. The CDR3 totals 15 residues. The germline V gene has CDR1 SGHDT and CDR2 YYEEEE. This CDR3 reads CASSLWEAGDSPLHF. The CDR3 DNA follows: TGTGCCAGCAGCTTGTGGGAGGCTGGGGATTCACCCCTCCACTTT.

The chain uses TRBV28 and TRBJ2-7; D is uncertain. Trimming took 3 bases from V and 0 from J, leaving 12 bases between them. The CDR3 consists of 15 residues. CDR1 MDHEN and CDR2 SYDVKM come from the germline V gene. The chain's CDR3 is CASSFGPGPSYEQYF. In DNA form, the CDR3 reads TGTGCCAGCAGTTTTGGGCCGGGTCCCTCCTACGAGCAGTACTTC.

CDR3 sequence reads: CASSLSFTYEQYF. CDR3 sequence (DNA): TGTGCCAGCAGTTTATCGTTTACCTACGAGCAGTACTTC. The V call is TRBV27, the J call TRBJ2-7; no reliable D call. V lost 0 bases and J lost 2, with 5 bases in between. Germline CDR1 is MNHEY and CDR2 is SMNVEV (reference sequence). The CDR3 covers 13 residues.

The chain carries TRBV7-9 and TRBJ2-3; D not resolved. Trimming pared 1 base from V and 3 bases from J, leaving 11 bases between. The germline CDR1 and CDR2 sequences are SEHNR and FQNEAQ (reference sequence). This CDR3 contains 15 residues. In nucleotides, the CDR3 is TGTGCCAGCAGCTTAGGCCCCATGATGACAGATACGCAGTATTTT. Translation: CASSLGPMMTDTQYF. Supplemented by reference TRBV7-9 and TRBJ2-3, the full variable domain reads DTGVSQNPRHKITKRGQNVTFRCDPISEHNRLYWYRQTLGQGPEFLTYFQNEAQLEKSRLLSDRFSAERPKGSFSTLEIQRTEQGDSAMYLCASSLGPMMTDTQYFGPGTRLTVL.

The gene calls are TRBV4-1 and TRBJ2-7; 7 bases agree with TRBD1. This CDR3 has 12 residues. Germline lookup yields CDR1 MGHRA and CDR2 YSYEKL. V shed 5 bases, J shed 5 bases, and the junction held 3 bases outside the gene matches. The chain's CDR3 is CASSRTGDEQYF. The CDR3 DNA sequence: TGCGCCAGCAGCAGAACAGGGGACGAGCAGTACTTC.

This sequence joins TRBV5-1 and TRBJ2-1, with 14 bases matching TRBD2. Trimming at V came to 0 bases and at J to 10 bases, leaving 12 bases not matched to a gene. Germline CDR1 and CDR2: SGHRS and YFSETQ. There are 18 residues in the CDR3. The CDR3 region is CASSLAYQGLAGVREQFF. CDR3 sequence (DNA): TGCGCCAGCAGCTTGGCATATCAGGGACTAGCGGGAGTTAGGGAGCAGTTCTTC.

The rearrangement joins TRBV4-1 to TRBJ2-1; possible D gene TRBD2, 6 bases. In germline, CDR1 is MGHRA, CDR2 YSYEKL. V shed 1 base and J shed 4 bases, with 11 bases lying between them. This CDR3 spans 15 amino acids. The CDR3 here is CASSQAEAGYNEQFF. The DNA of the CDR3 is TGCGCCAGCAGCCAAGCGGAAGCGGGTTACAATGAGCAGTTCTTC.

The chain recombines TRBV9 with TRBJ1-5; D might be TRBD1 (5 bases). V was pared by 0 bases and J by 5 bases, with 6 bases between. The CDR3 has 13 amino acids. CDR1 and CDR2 (germline): SGDLS, YYNGEE. The CDR3 sequence: CASSVGTYQPQHF. The CDR3 nucleotides are TGTGCCAGCAGCGTAGGGACATATCAGCCCCAGCATTTT.

This chain joins TRBV5-4 and TRBJ2-7, with 7 positions matching TRBD1. Unmatched junction bases numbered 5, after V lost 2 bases and J lost 0 bases. CDR1 is SGHNT and CDR2 is YYREEE in the germline V gene (reference sequence). The CDR3 covers 15 residues. The CDR3 here is CASSFPDRSSYEQYF. CDR3 DNA: TGTGCCAGCAGCTTCCCGGACAGGAGCTCCTACGAGCAGTACTTC.

The CDR3 nucleotides read TGTGCCAGCAGCGAAGCCTTAGGGACTAGCGCAACTGCAGATACGCAGTATTTT. As protein: CASSEALGTSATADTQYF. The chain links TRBV7-6 to TRBJ2-3; TRBD2 aligns across 10 bases. This CDR3 spans 18 amino acids. Germline V CDR1 and CDR2: SGHVS, FNYEAQ. The ends lost 5 bases at V and 4 bases at J; junction bases unmatched: 15.

The chain recombines TRBV21-1 with TRBJ2-3. TRBV21-1 is a listed pseudogene. This CDR3 is 11 amino acids long. The CDR3 loop is CASSKADTQYF. DNA of the CDR3: TGTGCCAGCAGCAAGGCAGATACGCAGTATTTT.